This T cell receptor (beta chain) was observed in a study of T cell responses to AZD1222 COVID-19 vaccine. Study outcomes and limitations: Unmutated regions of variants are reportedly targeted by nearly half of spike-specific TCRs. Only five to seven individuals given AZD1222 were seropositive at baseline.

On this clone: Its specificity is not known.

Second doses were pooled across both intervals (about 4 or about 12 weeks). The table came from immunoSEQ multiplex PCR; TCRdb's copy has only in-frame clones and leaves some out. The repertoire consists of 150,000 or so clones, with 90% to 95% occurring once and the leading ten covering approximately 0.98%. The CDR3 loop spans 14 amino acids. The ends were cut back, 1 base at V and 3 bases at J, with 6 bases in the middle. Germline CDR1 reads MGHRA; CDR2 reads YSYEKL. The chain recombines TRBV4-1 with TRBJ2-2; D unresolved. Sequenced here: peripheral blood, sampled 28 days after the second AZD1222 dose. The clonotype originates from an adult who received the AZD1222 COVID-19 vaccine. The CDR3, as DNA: TGCGCCAGCAGCCAAGGCCCGGACACCGGGGAGCTGTTTTTT. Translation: CASSQGPDTGELFF.